This T cell receptor (beta chain) stems from a study of blood T cells in healthy people across ages (dated by TCRdb to 2015 to 2017). For the study in its entirety: Template switching captured roughly one uniquely barcoded TCR beta cDNA molecule per two T cells in model experiments. The study measured age-related changes in TCR beta repertoire diversity using deep sequencing normalized with unique cDNA molecular identifiers. The donors were divided into four age groups: young (average approximately 17 years), middle-aged (approximately 41), aged (about 61) and long-lived (roughly 82). To avoid experimental bias, donors of different ages were spread randomly across the sequencing lanes. For two donors (one aged 18 to 30 and one aged 80 or older), the study analyzed two additional independent replicas of 1 million unique cDNA reads from the same blood draw.

Counted from cysteine to phenylalanine, this CDR3 has 13 amino acids. Of the read, only the CDR3 DNA is kept; its 39 bases are in frame from base 1. V is shortened by 6 bases, J by 2 bases, and the region joining them spans 10 bases. The germline V gene supplies CDR1 SGHRS and CDR2 YFSETQ. The receptor library was made with 5' RACE. The run used an Illumina HiSeq 2500. A second about 6 to 11 cycle PCR used a sample-barcoded 5' primer and a J-beta primer mix. A unique molecular identifier was introduced onto each TCR beta cDNA molecule by a template-switch 5' adaptor carrying 12 random nucleotides. At least 3 million CDR3-containing paired-end reads were obtained from each sample. First-strand cDNA synthesis was performed from all RNA using the Mint cDNA synthesis kit, with priming by a TRBC-specific oligonucleotide. All cDNA was treated with uracil-DNA glycosylase and then went through a first 18-cycle PCR with the universal primers M1SS and BC2_uni_R. The source study handled its data this way. For normalization, 1 million high-quality reads were randomly selected from each sample, with every read carrying a distinct molecular identifier. Instead of being binned into consensus sequences, reads that shared molecular identifiers were thrown out. CDR3 identification, clonotype clustering and error correction used MiTCR with a Q25 quality threshold and the strictest error-elimination algorithm. Lower-bound total TCR beta diversity was estimated with a nonparametric unseen species model using Euler transformation. The public sequencing data were trimmed at Q25 with fastp and processed into clonotypes with MiXCR by TCRdb, which kept only in-frame beta chains. Under each unique CDR3 protein, matching rows form one entry showing the most common genes and DNA. TCRdb's processing, not the authors', yielded these V and J calls. Counted in this sample were roughly 1,500,000 distinct CDR3 sequences; approximately 32% of them appeared once. About 11% of the sample rests with the top ten.

The sample holds a few counts of this clonotype. The antigen this receptor binds is unknown. The input lacks base qualities; no much larger clone sits a single base away. Systemically healthy Caucasian individuals from Russia, over 30 in total and aged about 6 to 100 years, were included as donors. Each donor gave ten milliliters of peripheral blood, collected into EDTA-treated Vacutainer tubes. Ficoll-Paque density-gradient centrifugation was used to isolate PBMCs, with at least 7 million obtained per sample. Trizol reagent was used to extract total RNA from PBMCs, with at least 6 micrograms per sample. For every donor, an aliquot of PBMCs went through flow cytometry to measure the percentages of naive CD45RAhigh/CD27high T cells. Study-wide findings and limitations: Bulk unsorted PBMC profiling prevented conclusive comparison of naive and antigen-experienced compartments. Because the CMV infection status of the donors was unknown, age-related changes in expanded clonotypes may potentially have been confounded. The percentage of naive T cells measured by flow cytometry correlated strongly with observed TCR beta diversity. Total diversity estimates from one million sequenced T cells were considered lower bounds and underestimates. Compared with the aged group, the long-lived group had more naive CD4+ T cells, fewer expanded clones and increased TCR diversity, a pattern suggesting age selection. As age increased, observed TCR beta diversity per million T cells dropped in a roughly linear way, and a significant reduction was already evident by age 40.

The chain was built from TRBV5-1 and TRBJ2-3; a confident D gene designation cannot be given. The specimen sequenced was blood. This clonotype originated in a woman aged 25 to 39 in good health. The CDR3 in this case is CASTRTLTDTQYF. The sequence in DNA is TGCGCCAGCACCCGCACCCTCACAGATACGCAGTATTTT.